The present entry profiles one T cell receptor beta chain with its context. Its antigen is not identified. These data are taken from a study of T cell responses to AZD1222 COVID-19 vaccine. Overall study findings and caveats: The peak T cell response came first, and repertoires were sampled only after it. Possibly, clonal diversity was underestimated; donors were largely white British and included more females. Just a handful of AZD1222 recipients tested seropositive at baseline. At 160-218 and 743-854, vaccine-associated CD4 TCRs were dominant, and they spanned spike.

Assay: immunoSEQ multiplex PCR; the TCRdb copy retains only in-frame clones and omits some. The sample holds approximately 97,000 clones, roughly 86% seen once. Germline-derived CDR1 and CDR2 are MNHNS and SASEGT. V was shortened by 2 bases and J by 5 bases, with 12 bases between the two germline ends. The CDR3 is 15 residues long. The chain employs TRBV6-1 and TRBJ1-4; D not certain. This TCR came from an adult in good health. This specimen was peripheral blood, taken on day 0 of AZD1222 vaccination. The CDR3 spells CASSESPGINEKLFF. Written as DNA, the CDR3 is TGTGCCAGCAGTGAATCCCCGGGGATCAATGAAAAACTGTTTTTT.